The T cell receptor (beta chain) described here comes from a study of T-cell reconstitution after alpha-beta-depleted transplantation in children. V lost 0 bases to trimming and J lost 3 bases, with 7 bases between them. The CDR3 extends over 13 amino acids. Germline CDR1 is GTSNPN and CDR2 is SVGIG (reference sequence). This clonotype was picked up many times. Antigen unknown. Whole-study results and caveats: Counts and diversity of T cells one year after transplant came mostly from newly produced T cells.

Construction of the TCRbeta library involved unique molecular identifiers. TCRdb processed the PCR reads anew with MiXCR; each CDR3 protein has one entry. The sample records under 50,000 distinct CDR3 sequences, about 9% being singletons. The chain couples TRBV30 to TRBJ2-3; D gene uncertain. The receptor was isolated from a male patient aged 2 to 10 who had a stem cell transplant for chronic granulomatous disease, so the T cells may come from the graft donor. Here the sequenced sample was PBMCs, mostly from graft donor cells, taken 60 days after TCRalphabeta/CD19-depleted stem cell transplant. The CDR3 is CAWSVVRTDTQYF. CDR3 sequence (DNA): TGTGCCTGGAGTGTAGTGAGAACAGATACGCAGTATTTT.